This paragraph covers one TCR beta chain sequence. Antigen: not known. These data originate in a study of OX40 agonist ivuxolimab in advanced cancers. Study-level background: The dose-escalation cohort had hepatocellular carcinoma, melanoma, renal cell or head and neck cancer. Study-wide findings and caveats: Both CD4+ and CD8+ T cell populations in blood had undergone clonal expansion by week 6 at 0.1 to 3.0 mg/kg. On average, CD8+ T cells had more expanded clones than CD4+.

The junction had 8 bases not matched to a gene; V was cut back by 6 bases and J by 7 bases. Germline lookup yields CDR1 SNHLY and CDR2 FYNNEI. The CDR3 runs to 15 residues. Profiled with immunoSEQ multiplex PCR; TCRdb holds only in-frame clones, not every one. The sample holds about 43,000 clones, 85% to 95% seen once. The sequencing used CD4+ or CD8+ T cells sorted from blood, collected in a trial of the OX40 agonist ivuxolimab. V gene TRBV2 combines with J gene TRBJ2-1, with TRBD2 matching over 11 bases. This sequence originates from an adult with an advanced solid tumor such as melanoma, head and neck, liver or kidney cancer. The CDR3 coding sequence is TGTGCCAGCAGCCTACTAGCGGGAGTAAGGAATGAGCAGTTCTTC. Translating it yields CASSLLAGVRNEQFF.